This T cell receptor (beta chain) was found in a study of blood T cell repertoires in COVID-19. Study as a whole: COVID-19 samples collected from the United States, Italy and Spain covered acute and convalescent phases. Nucleic acid was either cDNA or gDNA, and it came from T cells, B-cell-depleted T cells, or PBMCs.

The authors' processing: Reference gene primer amplification gave estimated nucleated cell counts. Clones were sequenced by immunoSEQ multiplex PCR, and TCRdb holds only the in-frame ones, with some missing. V, J and clone size reflect that table, while D and trimming were determined from the DNA. The repertoire holds almost 55,000 clones, with less than 95% as singletons. The CDR3 totals 13 residues. Per the germline V gene, CDR1 is SGHRS and CDR2 is YFSETQ. V dropped 2 bases and J dropped 7 bases, with 9 bases sitting between them. This clonotype was sampled from a woman aged 40 to 49 with active COVID-19. V and J are TRBV5-1 and TRBJ1-4; D may be TRBD1 (6 bases). The sequenced material came from peripheral blood. The CDR3, as DNA: TGCGCCAGCAGCTTCTCCAGGGGTGAAAAACTGTTTTTT. This codes for CASSFSRGEKLFF.